These 11 T cell receptor beta chains were sequenced from one sample in a study of cytomegalovirus exposure and HLA in healthy donors. PCR employed 60 Vbeta and 13 Jbeta primers. Measured with immunoSEQ multiplex PCR; TCRdb has only the in-frame clones, and not every one. This table has approximately 180,000 clones, around four fifths appearing once. Sequencing was carried out using PBMCs. The receptors come from a woman in her thirties or forties in good health and CMV-seronegative.

This sequence joins TRBV7-3 and TRBJ2-2; TRBD2 agrees at 10 bases. This CDR3 comprises 15 residues. Germline CDR1 is SGHTA and CDR2 is FQGTGA. The V gene end was trimmed by 5 bases and the J gene end by 4 bases; junction bases not matched to a gene: 4. CDR3 sequence: CASSAAGGSTGELFF. Here the CDR3 DNA reads TGTGCCAGCAGCGCAGCGGGAGGGAGCACCGGGGAGCTGTTTTTT.

The chain couples TRBV6-1 to TRBJ2-3; D not resolved. CDR1 MNHNS and CDR2 SASEGT come from the germline V gene. V dropped 6 bases and J dropped 6 bases, with 4 bases sitting between them. The CDR3 contains 10 residues. CDR3 coding DNA: TGTGCCAGCAGCCGGGATACGCAGTATTTT. Translated, it gives CASSRDTQYF.

The table lists this clone with a few counts. The gene calls are TRBV6-5 and TRBJ2-1, with D maybe TRBD1 (5 bases). CDR1 is MNHEY, CDR2 SVGAGI, per germline. V lost 6 bases and J 4 bases, leaving 13 bases between the germline ends. The CDR3 runs 14 residues. In DNA form, the CDR3 reads TGTGCCAGCAGCTCTCCCTGGACATACAATGAGCAGTTCTTC. This encodes CASSSPWTYNEQFF.

The rearrangement uses TRBV4-1 and TRBJ2-2; 8 nucleotides align to TRBD2. The V gene's germline CDR1 is MGHRA and CDR2 YSYEKL. Trimming cost V 5 bases and J 4 bases; bases outside gene matches: 12. This CDR3 contains 17 residues. The CDR3 DNA is TGCGCCAGCAGCTCAAGATTGGCGGGAGGAGGCACCGGGGAGCTGTTTTTT. The encoded protein is CASSSRLAGGGTGELFF.

This clone showed up just a few times. The genes are TRBV2 and TRBJ2-7, with D perhaps TRBD1 (6 bases). Germline loops: CDR1 SNHLY, CDR2 FYNNEI. Trimming removed 1 base at V and 0 bases at J, with 16 bases between. This CDR3 has 17 amino acids. The CDR3 sequence: CASSEGPGAAGSYEQYV. The CDR3 DNA reads TGTGCCAGCAGTGAAGGTCCAGGGGCGGCTGGCTCCTACGAGCAGTACGTC.

This clone was seen just once. This sequence joins TRBV11-2 and TRBJ2-3; weak D call: TRBD2 (6 bases). CDR1 is SGHAT, CDR2 FQNNGV, per germline. The length of the CDR3 is 20 residues. Deletions cut 0 bases from V and 2 bases from J, with 24 bases between. The CDR3 nucleotides are TGTGCCAGCAGCTTAGAACAGGTCCGCGGGACCGGACCCCCCACAGATACGCAGTATTTT. As protein: CASSLEQVRGTGPPTDTQYF.

The CDR3 loop reads CASSLMASGRTDTQYF. DNA of the CDR3: TGTGCCAGCAGCCTTATGGCTAGCGGGAGGACAGATACGCAGTATTTT. The chain uses TRBV7-2 and TRBJ2-3, with 11 bases fitting TRBD2. This CDR3 is built from 16 residues. CDR1 and CDR2 from the germline V gene are SGHTA and FQGNSA. With V trimmed by 5 bases and J by 3 bases, 7 bases remained unmatched.

This chain connects TRBV5-4 to TRBJ1-2, with 7 bases matching TRBD1. The CDR3 has 16 residues. V lost 4 bases, J lost 7 bases, and 16 bases stayed unmatched. CDR1 is SGHNT, CDR2 YYREEE, per germline (reference sequence). CDR3: CASSELRTDRVGGYTF. CDR3 coding DNA: TGTGCCAGCAGCGAATTGAGAACCGACAGGGTTGGTGGCTACACCTTC.

The gene calls are TRBV6-6 and TRBJ2-3; a possible D gene is TRBD1 (5 bases). Trimming cost V 0 bases and J 12 bases, with 10 bases left between them. The CDR3 length is 12 residues. Germline V gene data show CDR1 as MNHNY and CDR2 as SVGAGI (reference sequence). This CDR3 reads CASSYSQGSQYF. The CDR3 DNA reads TGTGCCAGCAGTTACTCCCAGGGATCCCAGTATTTT.

This clone was seen more than once but under ten times. The gene calls are TRBV4-3 and TRBJ2-3, with 10 bases aligning to TRBD2. Losses at the gene ends were 4 bases for V and 4 bases for J; bases not matched to a gene: 5. The CDR3 length is 15 residues. The V gene's germline CDR1 is LGHNA and CDR2 YSLEER. In DNA form, the CDR3 reads TGCGCCAGCAGCCGCGGACTAGCGGAGGCAGATACGCAGTATTTT. Protein sequence: CASSRGLAEADTQYF.

This clone was seen a handful of times. The chain joins TRBV11-3 to TRBJ2-5; 7 bases are a match to TRBD1. J lost 2 bases, V lost 2 bases, and 5 bases had no gene match. The CDR3 length is 15 residues. Germline V gene sequence: CDR1 SGHNT, CDR2 YENEEA. CDR3: CASSLRQGTQETQYF. DNA of the CDR3: TGTGCCAGCAGCTTAAGACAGGGCACGCAAGAGACCCAGTACTTC.